This TCR beta chain was identified during a study of human T cells and chemical hapten exposure. Findings of the study overall: Positive correlation was observed between PT1 expanded TCR counts and patch test score.

This clonotype was recorded many times. Antigen unknown. The J segment lost 3 bases and the V segment lost 6 bases, leaving 9 bases of the junction unmatched. The germline CDR1 and CDR2 sequences are SGDLS and YYNGEE. The CDR3 has 16 amino acids. Regarding time point: pre-sensitization, week 0. Treatment here: therapeutic diphenylcyclopropenone sensitization with weekly scalp DPC. Blood collection took place prior to placing each patch test. TCRdb re-called the RACE reads with MiXCR, one entry per CDR3 protein. The sample yields around 56,000 distinct CDR3 sequences, approximately 10% seen once. This sequence was found in a man aged 35 to 55 with alopecia areata. Some clones in this sample may be carry-over from other donors' samples. The sequencing here drew on whole blood, taken in connection with sensitization to the hapten diphenylcyclopropenone (DPC). The rearrangement joins TRBV9 to TRBJ2-1; 10 nucleotides line up with TRBD2. CDR3 in amino acids: CASTEGASGSYNEQFF. CDR3 DNA sequence: TGTGCCAGCACGGAGGGTGCTAGCGGGAGCTACAATGAGCAGTTCTTC.